These T cell receptor beta chains were read from a single sample in a study of OX40 agonist ivuxolimab in advanced cancers. The data were produced by immunoSEQ multiplex PCR, yet TCRdb's version contains in-frame clones alone and is incomplete. This table has tens of thousands of clones, around 80% appearing once. Sequencing was performed on CD4+ or CD8+ T cells sorted from blood, taken in a trial of the OX40 agonist ivuxolimab. All receptors derive from an adult with an advanced solid tumor such as melanoma, head and neck, liver or kidney cancer. CDR3s include the opening cysteine and the closing phenylalanine or tryptophan. Each record gives: D gene, J gene, V gene, clone size, CDR3 protein, CDR3 DNA. A D gene is named only where the DNA matches it firmly. Some rows have no size entry. The others give once, few or many, or a class for an expanded clone.

D: .
J: TRBJ2-7
V: TRBV7-2
size: .
CDR3: CASSPSGVPYEQYF
DNA: TGTGCCAGCAGCCCCTCAGGGGTGCCCTACGAGCAGTACTTC

D: TRBD1
J: TRBJ1-6
V: TRBV7-9
size: .
CDR3: CASSSDREFGSPLHF
DNA: TGTGCCAGCAGCTCGGACAGGGAGTTTGGCTCACCCCTCCACTTT

D: TRBD1
J: TRBJ1-1
V: TRBV5-1
size: .
CDR3: CASSEGQEAEAFF
DNA: TGCGCCAGCAGCGAGGGACAGGAAGCTGAAGCTTTCTTT

D: TRBD2
J: TRBJ2-5
V: TRBV7-9
size: few
CDR3: CASSLTSGGASETQYF
DNA: TGTGCCAGCAGCTTAACTAGCGGGGGGGCCAGTGAGACCCAGTACTTC

D: .
J: TRBJ1-3
V: TRBV28
size: few
CDR3: CASSAILGNPGNTIYF
DNA: TGTGCCAGCAGTGCCATCCTAGGGAATCCTGGAAACACCATATATTTT

D: .
J: TRBJ2-2
V: TRBV7-3
size: .
CDR3: CASSRMGVEGGELFF
DNA: TGTGCCAGCAGCCGAATGGGGGTTGAGGGCGGGGAGCTGTTTTTT

D: .
J: TRBJ2-7
V: TRBV5-1
size: .
CDR3: CASSLGYPGGTYEQYF
DNA: TGCGCCAGCAGCTTGGGGTATCCCGGGGGCACTTACGAGCAGTACTTC

D: .
J: TRBJ2-2
V: TRBV5-6
size: .
CDR3: CASRQIGTGELFF
DNA: TGTGCCAGCAGACAAATAGGGACCGGGGAGCTGTTTTTT

D: TRBD2
J: TRBJ2-7
V: TRBV6-5
size: .
CDR3: CASSLAGLHEQYF
DNA: TGTGCCAGCAGTTTAGCGGGGCTCCACGAGCAGTACTTC

D: TRBD2
J: TRBJ2-3
V: TRBV7-6
size: .
CDR3: CASSFSGDSTDTQYF
DNA: TGTGCCAGCAGCTTTAGCGGGGATAGCACAGATACGCAGTATTTT

D: .
J: TRBJ1-1
V: TRBV5-1
size: few
CDR3: CASSFEGVMTEAFF
DNA: TGCGCCAGCAGCTTTGAAGGGGTGATGACTGAAGCTTTCTTT

D: .
J: TRBJ1-2
V: TRBV10-2
size: .
CDR3: CASSEYTF
DNA: TGCGCCAGCAGTGAATACACCTTC

D: TRBD1
J: TRBJ1-2
V: TRBV9
size: .
CDR3: CASSPPIEGAFYGYTF
DNA: TGTGCCAGCAGCCCCCCAATTGAGGGGGCCTTCTATGGCTACACCTTC